The 5 T cell receptor beta chains reported below all come from one sample, sequenced in a study of blood T cells in healthy people across ages. The second PCR ran about 6 to 12 cycles with a sample-barcoded 5' primer and J-beta primers. One entry per CDR3 protein results from TCRdb running MiXCR on the 5' RACE reads. The data contain hundreds of thousands of distinct CDR3 sequences, 50% to 60% of them singletons. The sequencing input was blood. These receptor sequences come from a man in his 60s in good health.

The chain recombines TRBV4-1 with TRBJ2-3; TRBD2 matches 12 bases. The length of the CDR3 is 17 residues. Germline lookup yields CDR1 MGHRA and CDR2 YSYEKL. Trimming cost V 0 bases and J 3 bases; bases outside gene matches: 4. DNA of the CDR3: TGCGCCAGCAGCCAAGACCTAGCGGGGGGGCGTACAGATACGCAGTATTTT. The encoded protein is CASSQDLAGGRTDTQYF.

About this clonotype: Just one base apart from a much larger clone, this may be a read error. The chain links TRBV5-6 to TRBJ1-1; 7 bases are a match to TRBD1. This CDR3 comprises 12 residues. Trimming cost V 7 bases and J 9 bases; bases outside gene matches: 9. The germline V gene has CDR1 SGHDT and CDR2 YYEEEE. The CDR3 loop reads CASGRTTGQAFF. The DNA of the CDR3 is TGTGCCAGCGGGAGGACGACAGGGCAAGCTTTCTTT.

The CDR3 loop reads CASSSRDKNTEAFF. The CDR3 region has the DNA TGTGCCAGCAGTTCCCGAGACAAGAACACTGAAGCTTTCTTT. The J gene is TRBJ1-1, the V gene TRBV6-5; no firm D call. V was pared by 4 bases and J by 1 base, with 10 bases between. Germline CDR1 reads MNHEY; CDR2 reads SVGAGI. This CDR3 has 14 residues.

The chain joins TRBV7-9 to TRBJ1-4, with D maybe TRBD1 (5 bases). Trimming took off 3 bases at V and 3 bases at J, with 17 bases between the two ends. The germline V gene encodes CDR1 SEHNR and CDR2 FQNEAQ (reference sequence). The CDR3 has 17 amino acids. The CDR3 nucleotides read TGTGCCAGCAGCTTGTTCATGGGGACTTTACCTAATGAAAAACTGTTTTTT. The encoded protein is CASSLFMGTLPNEKLFF. Complete variable domain (other parts from reference TRBV7-9 and TRBJ1-4): DTGVSQNPRHKITKRGQNVTFRCDPISEHNRLYWYRQTLGQGPEFLTYFQNEAQLEKSRLLSDRFSAERPKGSFSTLEIQRTEQGDSAMYLCASSLFMGTLPNEKLFFGSGTQLSVL.

For this clonotype: At one of its ends the junction is not consistent with the germline gene, which may arise from a read error. The chain combines TRBV25-1 with TRBJ2-7, with TRBD1 matching over 7 bases. The germline V gene has CDR1 MGHDK and CDR2 SYGVNS. CDR3 length: 14 amino acids. CDR3 sequence reads: CASSGTGTEYELYF. The DNA for the CDR3 is TGTGCCAGCAGTGGAACCGGGACAGAATACGAGCTGTACTTC.